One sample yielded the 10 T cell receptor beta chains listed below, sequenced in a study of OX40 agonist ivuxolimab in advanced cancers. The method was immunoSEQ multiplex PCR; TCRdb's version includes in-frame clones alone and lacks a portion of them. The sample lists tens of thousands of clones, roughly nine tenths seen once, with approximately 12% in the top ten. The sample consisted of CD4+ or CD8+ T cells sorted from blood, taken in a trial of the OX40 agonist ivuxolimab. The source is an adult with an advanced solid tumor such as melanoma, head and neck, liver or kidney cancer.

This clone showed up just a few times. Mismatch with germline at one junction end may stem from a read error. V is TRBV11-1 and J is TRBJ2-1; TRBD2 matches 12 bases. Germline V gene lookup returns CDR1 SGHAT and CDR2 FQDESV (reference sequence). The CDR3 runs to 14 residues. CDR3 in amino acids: CASSLAGGHNEQFF. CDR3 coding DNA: TGTGCCAGCAGCCTAGCGGGGGGGCACAATGAGCAGTTCTTC.

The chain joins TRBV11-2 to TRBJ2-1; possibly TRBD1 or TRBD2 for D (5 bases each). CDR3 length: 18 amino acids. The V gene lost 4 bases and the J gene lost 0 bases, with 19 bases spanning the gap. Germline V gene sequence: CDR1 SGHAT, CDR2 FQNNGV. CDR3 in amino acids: CASSSSGTPESSYNEQFF. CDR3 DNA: TGTGCCAGCAGCTCATCCGGGACCCCAGAAAGCTCCTACAATGAGCAGTTCTTC.

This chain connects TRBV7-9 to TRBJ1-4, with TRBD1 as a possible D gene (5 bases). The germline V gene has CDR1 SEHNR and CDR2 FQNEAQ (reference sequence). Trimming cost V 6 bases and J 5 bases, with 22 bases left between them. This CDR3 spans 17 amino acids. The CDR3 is CASSSLTAGMRNEKLFF. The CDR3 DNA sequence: TGTGCCAGCAGTTCCCTAACGGCAGGGATGCGAAATGAAAAACTGTTTTTT.

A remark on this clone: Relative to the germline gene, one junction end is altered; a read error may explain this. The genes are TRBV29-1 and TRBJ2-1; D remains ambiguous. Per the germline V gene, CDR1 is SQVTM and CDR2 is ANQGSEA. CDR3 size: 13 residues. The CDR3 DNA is TGCAGCGTTGATATCTCCACCCACAATGAGCGGTTCTTC. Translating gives CSVDISTHNERFF.

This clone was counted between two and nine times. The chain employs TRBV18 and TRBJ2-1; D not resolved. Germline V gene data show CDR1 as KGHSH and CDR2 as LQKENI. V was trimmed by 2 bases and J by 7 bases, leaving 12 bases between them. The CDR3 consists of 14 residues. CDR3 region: CASSPVDQANEQFF. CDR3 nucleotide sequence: TGTGCCAGCTCACCAGTGGACCAAGCAAATGAGCAGTTCTTC.

CDR3: CASSVALAAGQFF. CDR3 coding DNA: TGTGCCAGCAGCGTAGCCCTAGCGGCGGGGCAGTTCTTC. The chain is built from TRBV9 and TRBJ2-1, with 7 bases that match TRBD2. V lost 0 bases and J lost 12; bases outside the gene matches: 6. The CDR3 is 13 amino acids. Germline CDR1 is SGDLS and CDR2 is YYNGEE.

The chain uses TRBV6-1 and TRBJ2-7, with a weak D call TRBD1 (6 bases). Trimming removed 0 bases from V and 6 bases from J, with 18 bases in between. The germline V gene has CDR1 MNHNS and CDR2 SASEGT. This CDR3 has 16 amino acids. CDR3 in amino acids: CASSEALHTTGIEQYF. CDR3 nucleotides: TGTGCCAGCAGTGAAGCACTACACACAACAGGGATCGAGCAGTACTTC.

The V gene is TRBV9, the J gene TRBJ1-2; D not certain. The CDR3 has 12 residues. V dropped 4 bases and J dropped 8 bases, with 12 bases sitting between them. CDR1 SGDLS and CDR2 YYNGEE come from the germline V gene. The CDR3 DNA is TGTGCCAGCAGCCCAAACCAAGGAGGCTACACCTTC. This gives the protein CASSPNQGGYTF.

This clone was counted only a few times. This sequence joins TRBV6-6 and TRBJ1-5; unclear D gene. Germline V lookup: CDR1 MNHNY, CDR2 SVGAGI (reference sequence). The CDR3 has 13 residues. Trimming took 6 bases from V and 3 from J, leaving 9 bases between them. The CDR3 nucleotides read TGTGCCAGCAGGAATCGTGACAATCAGCCCCAGCATTTT. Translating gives CASRNRDNQPQHF.

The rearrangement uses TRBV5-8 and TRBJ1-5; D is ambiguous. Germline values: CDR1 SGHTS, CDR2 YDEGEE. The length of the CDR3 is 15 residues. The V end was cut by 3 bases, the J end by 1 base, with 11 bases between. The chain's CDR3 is CASSSGRASNQPQHF. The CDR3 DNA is TGTGCCAGCAGCTCTGGGCGAGCGAGCAATCAGCCCCAGCATTTT.